This T cell receptor (beta chain) was found in a study of cytomegalovirus exposure and HLA in healthy donors. This clone was counted between two and nine times. V gave up 0 bases and J gave up 5 bases, with 12 bases separating them. CDR1 is MRHNA and CDR2 is SNTAGT in the germline V gene. This CDR3 spans 15 amino acids. Profiling relied on immunoSEQ multiplex PCR, and the TCRdb table lists in-frame clones only, not all of them. The data show roughly 120,000 clones, about 93% seen once. The clonotype was recovered from a woman under 30 in good health and CMV-seronegative. The chain links TRBV6-4 to TRBJ2-3; TRBD2 is a possible D gene (5 bases). The sample taken for sequencing was PBMCs. The CDR3: CASSDSSGAVDTQYF. CDR3 bases: TGTGCCAGCAGTGACTCGAGCGGAGCGGTAGATACGCAGTATTTT.